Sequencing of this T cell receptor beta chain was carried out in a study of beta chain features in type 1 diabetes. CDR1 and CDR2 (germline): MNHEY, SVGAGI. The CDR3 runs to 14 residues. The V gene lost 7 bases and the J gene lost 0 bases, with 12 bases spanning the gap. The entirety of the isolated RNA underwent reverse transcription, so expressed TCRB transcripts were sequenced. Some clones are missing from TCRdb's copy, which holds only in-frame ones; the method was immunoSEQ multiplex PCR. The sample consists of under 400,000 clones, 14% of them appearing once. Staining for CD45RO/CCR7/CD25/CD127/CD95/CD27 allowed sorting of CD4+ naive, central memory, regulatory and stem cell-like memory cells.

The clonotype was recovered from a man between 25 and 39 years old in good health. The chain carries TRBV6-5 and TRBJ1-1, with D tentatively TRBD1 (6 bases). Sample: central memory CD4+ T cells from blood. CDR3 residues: CASTPGHLNTEAFF. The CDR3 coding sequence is TGTGCCAGCACTCCGGGACACCTGAACACTGAAGCTTTCTTT.